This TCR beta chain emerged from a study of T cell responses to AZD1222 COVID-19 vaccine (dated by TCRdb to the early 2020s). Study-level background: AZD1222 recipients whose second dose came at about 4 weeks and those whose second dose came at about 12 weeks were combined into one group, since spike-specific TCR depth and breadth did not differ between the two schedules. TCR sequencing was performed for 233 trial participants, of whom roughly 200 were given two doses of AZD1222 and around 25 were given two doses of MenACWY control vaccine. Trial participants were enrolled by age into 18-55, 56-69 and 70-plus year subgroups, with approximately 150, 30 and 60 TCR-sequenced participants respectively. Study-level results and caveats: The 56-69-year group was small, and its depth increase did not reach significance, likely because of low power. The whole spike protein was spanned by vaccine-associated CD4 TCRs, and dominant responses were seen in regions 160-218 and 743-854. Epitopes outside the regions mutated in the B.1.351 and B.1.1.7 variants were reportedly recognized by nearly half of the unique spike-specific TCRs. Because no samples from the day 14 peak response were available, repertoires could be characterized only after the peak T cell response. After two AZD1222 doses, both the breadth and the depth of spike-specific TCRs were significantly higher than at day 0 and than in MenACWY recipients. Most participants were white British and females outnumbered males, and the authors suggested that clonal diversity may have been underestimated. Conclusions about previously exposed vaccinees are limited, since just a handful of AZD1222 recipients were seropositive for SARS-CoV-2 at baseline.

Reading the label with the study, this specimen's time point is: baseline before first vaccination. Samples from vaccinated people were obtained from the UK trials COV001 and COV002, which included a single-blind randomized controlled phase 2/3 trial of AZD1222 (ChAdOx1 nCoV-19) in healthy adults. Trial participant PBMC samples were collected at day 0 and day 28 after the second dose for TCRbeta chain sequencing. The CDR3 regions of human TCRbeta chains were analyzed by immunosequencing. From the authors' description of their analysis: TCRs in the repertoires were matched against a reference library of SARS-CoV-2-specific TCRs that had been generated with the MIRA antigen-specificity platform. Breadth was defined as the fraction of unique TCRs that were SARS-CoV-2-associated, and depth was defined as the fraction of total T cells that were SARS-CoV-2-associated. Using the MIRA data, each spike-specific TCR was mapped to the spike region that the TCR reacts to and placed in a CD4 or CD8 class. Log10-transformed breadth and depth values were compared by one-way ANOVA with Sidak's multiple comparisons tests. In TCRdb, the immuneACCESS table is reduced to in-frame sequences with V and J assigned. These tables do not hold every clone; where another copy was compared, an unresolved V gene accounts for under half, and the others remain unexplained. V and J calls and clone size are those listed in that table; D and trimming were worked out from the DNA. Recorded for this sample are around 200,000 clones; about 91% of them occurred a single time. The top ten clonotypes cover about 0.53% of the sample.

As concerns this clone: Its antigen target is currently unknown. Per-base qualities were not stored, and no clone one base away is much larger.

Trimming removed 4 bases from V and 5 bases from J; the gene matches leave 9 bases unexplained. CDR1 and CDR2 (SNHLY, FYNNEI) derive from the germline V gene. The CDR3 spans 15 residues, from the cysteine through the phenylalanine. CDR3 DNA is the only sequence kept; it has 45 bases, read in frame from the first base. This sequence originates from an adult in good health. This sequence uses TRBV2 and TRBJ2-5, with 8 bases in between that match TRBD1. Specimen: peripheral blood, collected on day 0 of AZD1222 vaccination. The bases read TGTGCCAGCAGTGGCCTCTCAGGGGGCATTGAGACCCAGTACTTC. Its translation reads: CASSGLSGGIETQYF.